The 26 T cell receptor beta chains given below trace back to one sample, sequenced in a study of T cells in Graves' hyperthyroidism and ophthalmopathy. Amplification of TCR beta CDR3 regions was performed using RNA transcripts as template. The HTBI primer set drove a first-round RT-PCR of the TCR CDR3. Each CDR3 protein gets one entry after TCRdb re-called the multiplex PCR reads with MiXCR. This table holds a few hundred thousand distinct CDR3 sequences, 14% to 15% found once. Sequenced sample: blood. The receptors were sampled from a woman aged 25 to 39 with Graves' hyperthyroidism.

V gene TRBV27 combines with J gene TRBJ1-5; 9 bases map to TRBD1. The V and J ends lost 4 bases and 7 bases, in that order; junction bases with no gene match: 8. In germline, CDR1 is MNHEY, CDR2 SMNVEV (reference sequence). CDR3 length: 15 residues. In nucleotides, the CDR3 is TGTGCCAGCAGTTCCGGGACAGGGCCGGGACAGCCCCAGCATTTT. This encodes CASSSGTGPGQPQHF.

At least ten counts were recorded for this clonotype. One end of the junction is discordant with germline, which a read error may explain. This chain joins TRBV7-7 and TRBJ2-3; D call uncertain. The CDR3 runs to 15 residues. From germline, CDR1 is SSHAT and CDR2 FNYEAQ (reference sequence). The CDR3, as DNA: TGTGCTAGCAGCTTTGGCGTTGGATTCACAGATACGCAGTATTTT. Encoded protein: CASSFGVGFTDTQYF.

This clonotype was counted many times. The V call is TRBV3-1, the J call TRBJ2-7; D is unresolved. Germline lookup yields CDR1 LGHDT and CDR2 YNNKEL (reference sequence). The CDR3 runs to 15 residues. Trimming shortened V by 0 bases and J by 2 bases, and 11 bases separated the two germline ends. The CDR3 loop is CASSQDVRVTYEQYF. The CDR3 coding sequence is TGTGCCAGCAGCCAAGATGTTCGGGTTACCTACGAGCAGTACTTC.

This clonotype occurred many times. The chain couples TRBV11-2 to TRBJ2-7; no clear D. This CDR3 region has 13 residues. V dropped 0 bases and J dropped 3 bases, with 6 bases sitting between them. Looked up from germline, CDR1 is SGHAT and CDR2 is FQNNGV. CDR3: CASSLDPGYEQYF. The CDR3 DNA reads TGTGCCAGCAGCTTAGACCCAGGCTACGAGCAGTACTTC.

This clonotype came up many times. The CDR3 loop is CASSPGTGTLEQYF. In DNA, the CDR3 is TGTGCCAGCAGCCCAGGCACAGGGACACTCGAGCAGTACTTC. The chain couples TRBV9 to TRBJ2-7, with D possibly TRBD1 on 6 matching bases. The length of the CDR3 is 14 residues. V lost 4 bases and J lost 6, with 17 bases in between. Germline loops: CDR1 SGDLS, CDR2 YYNGEE.

This clonotype occurred a few times. This chain connects TRBV3-1 to TRBJ1-2, with 7 bases lining up with TRBD1. This CDR3 is built from 14 residues. Germline loops: CDR1 LGHDT, CDR2 YNNKEL (reference sequence). Germline trimming cut 5 bases from V and 5 bases from J; bases unmatched to any gene: 8. CDR3 sequence (DNA): TGTGCCAGCAGCTTGCGAAAGGGGGCGTATGGCTACACCTTC. Its translation: CASSLRKGAYGYTF.

This rearrangement joins TRBV20-1 to TRBJ2-5; 11 bases are a match to TRBD2. Germline V gene data show CDR1 as DFQATT and CDR2 as SNEGSKA (reference sequence). This CDR3 is built from 15 residues. Germline trimming cut 7 bases from V and 0 bases from J; bases unmatched to any gene: 7. CDR3 bases: TGCAGTGAACTAGCGGGAGTGGGGCACCAAGAGACCCAGTACTTC. It translates to CSELAGVGHQETQYF.

The chain couples TRBV5-4 to TRBJ1-2, with 8 bases that match TRBD1. The CDR3 spans 15 residues. Trimming took 5 bases from V and 8 from J; bases not matched to a gene: 14. The V gene's germline CDR1 is SGHNT and CDR2 YYREEE (reference sequence). The chain's CDR3 is CASSSNSDRVGGYTF. CDR3 coding DNA: TGTGCCAGCAGTTCTAATTCGGACAGGGTGGGGGGCTACACCTTC. The complete variable domain, with remaining parts taken from reference TRBV5-4 and TRBJ1-2, reads ETGVTQSPTHLIKTRGQQVTLRCSSQSGHNTVSWYQQALGQGPQFIFQYYREEENGRGNFPPRFSGLQFPNYSSELNVNALELDDSALYLCASSSNSDRVGGYTFGSGTRLTVV.

This clonotype was observed at least ten times. The J gene is TRBJ1-1, the V gene TRBV10-3; TRBD1 agrees at 7 bases. The length of the CDR3 is 14 residues. CDR1 is ENHRY, CDR2 SYGVKD, per germline. After removal of 7 bases from V and 3 bases from J, the junction contained 8 bases not matched to a gene. This CDR3 reads CAINSRDSDTEAFF. The CDR3 region has the DNA TGTGCCATCAACAGCCGGGACAGCGACACTGAAGCTTTCTTT.

This chain links TRBV19 with TRBJ2-7, with TRBD2 matching over 7 bases. CDR3 length: 16 amino acids. CDR1 and CDR2 (germline): LNHDA, SQIVND (reference sequence). Unmatched junction bases numbered 8, after V lost 3 bases and J lost 0 bases. The CDR3 loop reads CASSISSGRSSYEQYF. DNA for the CDR3: TGTGCCAGTAGTATTTCTAGCGGAAGAAGCTCCTACGAGCAGTACTTC.

The gene calls are TRBV7-2 and TRBJ2-1; D is uncertain. There are 14 residues in the CDR3. Trimming stripped 2 bases from V and 5 bases from J, with 10 bases between. Germline loops: CDR1 SGHTA, CDR2 FQGNSA. CDR3 in amino acids: CASSLRFGDNEQFF. The DNA for the CDR3 is TGTGCCAGCAGCTTAAGGTTCGGCGACAATGAGCAGTTCTTC. Full variable domain (outside the CDR3, taken from reference TRBV7-2 and TRBJ2-1): GAGVSQSPSNKVTEKGKDVELRCDPISGHTALYWYRQSLGQGLEFLIYFQGNSAPDKSGLPSDRFSAERTGGSVSTLTIQRTQQEDSAVYLCASSLRFGDNEQFFGPGTRLTVL.

This clonotype was seen many times. The V gene is TRBV24-1, the J gene TRBJ1-5; D not certain. Germline values: CDR1 KGHDR, CDR2 SFDVKD. V was trimmed by 4 bases and J by 0 bases, leaving 9 bases between them. CDR3 length equals 15 residues. The DNA of the CDR3 is TGTGCCACCAGTGAGTCAGGTCATAGCAATCAGCCCCAGCATTTT. It specifies CATSESGHSNQPQHF.

This clonotype was seen ten or more times. This rearrangement joins TRBV18 to TRBJ1-5, with 8 bases identical to TRBD1. CDR3 length: 16 residues. V lost 3 bases and J lost 5; bases outside the gene matches: 9. Looked up from germline, CDR1 is KGHSH and CDR2 is LQKENI. The CDR3 DNA reads as TGTGCCAGCTCACCCCCTACCGACAGGGGAGATCAGCCCCAGCATTTT. Its protein is CASSPPTDRGDQPQHF.

This clonotype was seen at least ten times. The chain uses TRBV11-3 and TRBJ2-1, with 8 bases identical to TRBD2. The germline V gene encodes CDR1 SGHNT and CDR2 YENEEA. V trimming: 5 bases; J trimming: 7 bases; junction bases outside the gene matches: 10. The CDR3 spans 15 residues. The chain's CDR3 is CASSPSGGRGNEQFF. The CDR3, as DNA: TGTGCCAGCAGCCCAAGCGGGGGAAGAGGTAATGAGCAGTTCTTC.

This chain links TRBV9 with TRBJ2-1; D possibly uses TRBD1 or TRBD2 (5 bases each). The germline V gene encodes CDR1 SGDLS and CDR2 YYNGEE. This CDR3 comprises 15 residues. V was cut by 5 bases and J by 5 bases, with 17 bases left in between. CDR3 amino acids: CASSAWGYGNNEQFF. CDR3 nucleotide sequence: TGTGCCAGCAGTGCCTGGGGGTACGGGAACAATGAGCAGTTCTTC. Supplemented by reference TRBV9 and TRBJ2-1, the full variable domain reads DSGVTQTPKHLITATGQRVTLRCSPRSGDLSVYWYQQSLDQGLQFLIQYYNGEERAKGNILERFSAQQFPDLHSELNLSSLELGDSALYFCASSAWGYGNNEQFFGPGTRLTVL.

This clonotype has at least ten counts. V gene TRBV9 combines with J gene TRBJ2-3; D is perhaps TRBD2 (6 bases). V lost 4 bases to trimming and J lost 1 base, with 16 bases between them. The CDR3 runs 16 residues. CDR1 is SGDLS, CDR2 YYNGEE, per germline. This CDR3 reads CASSPLGSGGTDTQYF. Here the CDR3 DNA reads TGTGCCAGCAGCCCTCTGGGTAGCGGAGGCACAGATACGCAGTATTTT.

This chain uses TRBV24-1 with TRBJ2-3; 7 bases match TRBD1. Germline values: CDR1 KGHDR, CDR2 SFDVKD. V dropped 4 bases and J dropped 8; count of bases not matched to a gene: 5. This CDR3 contains 13 residues. CDR3 in DNA: TGTGCCACCAGTGAGGTACAGGGGCGTACGCAGTATTTT. This codes for CATSEVQGRTQYF.

In this sample, this clonotype turned up a few times. The V gene is TRBV12-5, the J gene TRBJ2-2, with D unclear. Germline CDR1 and CDR2: LGHNT and FRNRAP. This CDR3 has 15 residues. V was trimmed by 2 bases and J by 3 bases, leaving 10 bases between them. The CDR3 region is CASGLHGPDTGELFF. The CDR3 DNA reads TGTGCTAGTGGTTTGCATGGTCCAGACACCGGGGAGCTGTTTTTT.

The genes are TRBV5-1 and TRBJ2-6; 8 bases fit TRBD1. CDR3 length equals 18 residues. Germline V gene data show CDR1 as SGHRS and CDR2 as YFSETQ. The junction had 6 bases not matched to a gene; V was cut back by 0 bases and J by 1 base. The CDR3 is CASSLEGQGGSGANVLTF. CDR3 nucleotide sequence: TGCGCCAGCAGCTTGGAAGGACAGGGAGGTTCTGGGGCCAACGTCCTGACTTTC. The variable domain in full, with the rest retrieved from reference TRBV5-1 and TRBJ2-6, is KAGVTQTPRYLIKTRGQQVTLSCSPISGHRSVSWYQQTPGQGLQFLFEYFSETQRNKGNFPGRFSGRQFSNSRSEMNVSTLELGDSALYLCASSLEGQGGSGANVLTFGAGSRLTVL.

This clonotype occurred many times. The V gene is TRBV27, the J gene TRBJ1-5; 7 positions agree with TRBD1. Germline V gene sequence: CDR1 MNHEY, CDR2 SMNVEV (reference sequence). V lost 5 bases and J lost 8; bases outside the gene matches: 18. This CDR3 has 17 amino acids. CDR3 sequence (DNA): TGTGCCAGCAGTCAACAACCCCCGGGACAGATCAACAAGCCCCAGCATTTT. Amino acids: CASSQQPPGQINKPQHF.

This clonotype was detected many times. V gene TRBV6-1 combines with J gene TRBJ2-7; the match to TRBD1 covers 10 bases. From germline, CDR1 is MNHNS and CDR2 SASEGT. There are 15 residues in the CDR3. The V and J ends lost 7 bases and 0 bases, in that order; junction bases with no gene match: 6. Here the CDR3 reads CASITGTGVSYEQYF. Here the CDR3 DNA reads TGTGCCAGCATCACCGGGACAGGGGTCTCCTACGAGCAGTACTTC.

The rearrangement uses TRBV11-2 and TRBJ1-2, with a tentative D call TRBD1 (5 bases). From germline, CDR1 is SGHAT and CDR2 FQNNGV. Trimming pared 5 bases from V and 3 bases from J, leaving 19 bases between. CDR3 size: 16 residues. As DNA, the CDR3 is TGTGCCAGCAGCCCCTGGGGGGGTTTTGAGGACTATGGCTACACCTTC. Translation gives CASSPWGGFEDYGYTF.

The rearrangement links TRBV20-1 to TRBJ2-7; TRBD1 matches at 7 bases. The germline V gene has CDR1 DFQATT and CDR2 SNEGSKA (reference sequence). The trim removed 5 bases at V and 0 bases at J, leaving 4 bases unmatched. The CDR3 extends over 13 amino acids. As DNA, the CDR3 is TGCAGTGCTTCCGGGACAGACTCCTACGAGCAGTACTTC. This encodes CSASGTDSYEQYF.

This chain joins TRBV14 and TRBJ1-2; D unclear. The germline gives CDR1 SGHDN, CDR2 FVKESK. The CDR3 is 14 amino acids. V was trimmed by 3 bases and J by 8 bases, leaving 16 bases between them. The CDR3 region is CASSQWSDLYGYTF. The CDR3 DNA is TGTGCCAGCAGCCAGTGGAGTGACCTGTACGGCTACACCTTC.

This clonotype was seen many times. The chain has TRBV6-2 or TRBV6-3 and TRBJ2-5; 13 bases are shared with TRBD2. CDR1 MNHEY and CDR2 SVGEGT come from the germline V gene. CDR3 length equals 15 residues. V shed 6 bases and J 5 bases; nucleotides not matched to a gene: 6. The DNA of the CDR3 is TGTGCCAGCAGACGACTAGCGGGAGGTCAGGAGACCCAGTACTTC. Amino acids: CASRRLAGGQETQYF.

This clonotype was found many times. This chain joins TRBV28 and TRBJ2-5, with TRBD1 matching 9 bases. CDR3 length equals 14 residues. V lost 6 bases and J lost 2; bases outside the gene matches: 4. Per the germline V gene, CDR1 is MDHEN and CDR2 is SYDVKM. The DNA for the CDR3 is TGTGCCAGCAGAGGACAGGGGACGCAAGAGACCCAGTACTTC. Protein product: CASRGQGTQETQYF. The full variable domain, completed using reference TRBV28 and TRBJ2-5, is DVKVTQSSRYLVKRTGEKVFLECVQDMDHENMFWYRQDPGLGLRLIYFSYDVKMKEKGDIPEGYSVSREKKERFSLILESASTNQTSMYLCASRGQGTQETQYFGPGTRLLVL.